The 3 T cell receptor beta chains below come from one sample, sequenced in a study (dated by TCRdb to between 2015 and 2017). The method was 5' RACE. Sequenced using an Illumina MiSeq. TCRdb reanalyzed the raw reads on its own, using fastp at Q25 for trimming and MiXCR for clone calling, and kept in-frame beta chains. Here each entry gathers all rows of one CDR3 protein and keeps the most common genes and DNA. The sample table holds roughly 69,000 distinct CDR3 sequences, of which 20% to 25% were seen once. The leading ten clones occupy 2.5% to 3% of the sample. Sample: memory CD4+ T cells sorted from a lymph node. Explained via the paper, the cell subset or site label denotes: memory CD4+ T cells, CD4+CD45RO+CD25-. The receptor set was obtained from a female donor with breast cancer.

The chain uses TRBV3-1 and TRBJ2-1; TRBD2 is a possible D gene (6 bases). Per germline, CDR1 LGHDT and CDR2 YNNKEL (reference sequence). The CDR3 is made up of 17 amino acids. V was cut by 3 bases and J by 7 bases, with 22 bases left in between. CDR3 bases: TGTGCCAGCAGCCAGGGGACTTACCCCACAAGTGTGAATGAGCAGTTCTTC. Protein: CASSQGTYPTSVNEQFF.

The chain combines TRBV6-2 or TRBV6-3 with TRBJ1-6; D is unresolved. The CDR3 has 13 amino acids. Per the germline V gene, CDR1 is MNHEY and CDR2 is SVGEGT. The germline V and J ends were trimmed by 5 bases and 5 bases, with 7 bases remaining between them. CDR3 protein: CASSRLHNSPLHF. CDR3 bases: TGTGCCAGCAGTCGCCTCCATAATTCACCCCTCCACTTT.

As regards this clonotype: A clone one base away is much larger, so this may be a read error. This chain uses TRBV29-1 with TRBJ1-2, with D possibly being TRBD1 (6 bases). V lost 7 bases to trimming and J lost 7 bases, with 22 bases between them. This CDR3 has 14 residues. Looked up from germline, CDR1 is SQVTM and CDR2 is ANQGSEA. The chain's CDR3 is CSANQGSGVCGYTF. CDR3 sequence (DNA): TGCAGCGCAAATCAGGGGTCCGGGGTCTGTGGCTACACCTTC.